The clone carrying this TCR beta chain was observed many times. Its antigen is not known. TCRdb ran MiXCR on the reads and lists one entry per CDR3 protein. Counted here are around 900,000 distinct CDR3 sequences, 30% to 40% occurring once; the ten biggest clones make up around an eighth. This record comes from a study of T cell repertoires in cytomegalovirus infection. Overall study findings and caveats: The study found HLA-C-restricted CMV-specific TCR beta clonotypes dominating the ex vivo response.

Looked up from germline, CDR1 is MDHEN and CDR2 is SYDVKM. Deletions cut 3 bases from V and 3 bases from J, with 13 bases between. This CDR3 region has 15 residues. Sequenced material: cultured CD8+ T cells from PBMCs, taken from culture after CMV antigen stimulation. The chain recombines TRBV28 with TRBJ2-3; a possible D gene is TRBD2 (6 bases). The sequence was obtained from a human donor in good health (CMV status not recorded). Some clones in this sample may be carry-over from other donors' samples. CDR3 sequence (DNA): TGTGCCAGCAGTTTTGAGCCGGGGAGGACAGATACGCAGTATTTT. As protein: CASSFEPGRTDTQYF.